The 20 T cell receptor beta chains presented below share a single source sample, sequenced in a study of spatial heterogeneity in lung cancer. A single record per CDR3 protein comes from TCRdb applying MiXCR to the 5' RACE reads. The profile shows about 52,000 distinct CDR3 sequences, 7.4% of them singletons. The time point here: blood at routine non-recurrence follow-up after resection. Without sorting, whole RNA was sequenced from tumor, nontumor lung or frozen PBMC. The sample consisted of PBMCs, taken at follow-up. These receptors were taken from a female donor with early-stage non-small cell lung cancer.

The table lists this clonotype with many counts. The chain couples TRBV29-1 to TRBJ1-1; D gene uncertain. With 3 bases removed from V and 4 bases from J, the gap between germline ends came to 6 bases. The CDR3 contains 11 residues. Germline V CDR1 and CDR2: SQVTM, ANQGSEA. The CDR3 sequence is CSVDRVTEAFF. CDR3 nucleotides: TGCAGCGTTGATAGGGTCACTGAAGCTTTCTTT.

The chain links TRBV6-6 to TRBJ2-6; 12 bases match TRBD2. This CDR3 is 17 amino acids long. The V and J ends lost 4 bases and 2 bases, in that order; junction bases with no gene match: 3. Germline V lookup: CDR1 MNHNY, CDR2 SVGAGI (reference sequence). This CDR3 is CASSSLAGGPGANVLTF. CDR3 coding DNA: TGTGCCAGCAGTTCTCTAGCGGGGGGGCCTGGGGCCAACGTCCTGACTTTC.

There are many counts of this clonotype. The V and J genes are TRBV7-9 and TRBJ2-7; the match to TRBD1 covers 8 bases. Germline CDR1 and CDR2: SEHNR and FQNEAQ (reference sequence). V lost 5 bases and J lost 6; bases outside the gene matches: 6. The CDR3 has 13 residues. CDR3 bases: TGTGCCAGCAGCCTTCGGACAGGGCGCGAGCAGTACTTC. Its translation is CASSLRTGREQYF.

Only a few counts were recorded for this clonotype. In DNA form, the CDR3 reads TGTGCCAGCAGCTTGCAGGGGTCTCGGGGGACCCAGTACTTC. This sequence encodes CASSLQGSRGTQYF. The chain joins TRBV5-4 to TRBJ2-5; a possible D gene is TRBD1 (6 bases). V was trimmed by 1 base and J by 7 bases, leaving 14 bases between them. The CDR3 sequence is 14 residues long. CDR1 is SGHNT, CDR2 YYREEE, per germline (reference sequence).

This clonotype has a count of ten or more. The genes are TRBV4-2 and TRBJ1-5, with D possibly being TRBD1 (5 bases). Germline loops: CDR1 LGHNA, CDR2 YNFKEQ. CDR3 length: 14 amino acids. The ends were cut back, 0 bases at V and 6 bases at J, with 9 bases in the middle. CDR3 DNA sequence: TGTGCCAGCAGCCAAGATGGGGGGGTTCAGCCCCAGCATTTT. It translates to CASSQDGGVQPQHF.

This clonotype appeared a few times. V usage is TRBV5-1 and J usage is TRBJ1-2; D gene ambiguous. Germline V gene sequence: CDR1 SGHRS, CDR2 YFSETQ. The CDR3 covers 15 residues. The V gene lost 0 bases and the J gene lost 3 bases, with 12 bases spanning the gap. The CDR3 region has the DNA TGCGCCAGCAGCTTGGTTTCCCCCCTATACTATGGCTACACCTTC. This translates into CASSLVSPLYYGYTF.

This chain connects TRBV7-2 to TRBJ2-5, with TRBD1 matching over 8 bases. V lost 1 base and J lost 5; bases outside the gene matches: 3. Germline values: CDR1 SGHTA, CDR2 FQGNSA. This CDR3 has 14 amino acids. Here the CDR3 reads CASSLGTGPETQYF. Here the CDR3 DNA reads TGTGCCAGCAGCTTAGGGACAGGGCCGGAGACCCAGTACTTC.

This clonotype was detected many times. V gene TRBV7-2 combines with J gene TRBJ2-1; D possibly uses TRBD1 or TRBD2 (5 bases each). The CDR3 is made up of 13 amino acids. CDR1 is SGHTA and CDR2 is FQGNSA in the germline V gene. V lost 3 bases to trimming and J lost 7 bases, with 10 bases between them. CDR3 residues: CASSFRDPNEQFF. DNA of the CDR3: TGTGCCAGCAGCTTCCGGGACCCTAATGAGCAGTTCTTC.

This clonotype has a count of ten or more. This rearrangement joins TRBV6-5 to TRBJ2-7, with TRBD1 matching over 7 bases. The J segment lost 1 base and the V segment lost 4 bases, leaving 7 bases of the junction unmatched. The CDR3 spans 15 residues. The V gene's germline CDR1 is MNHEY and CDR2 SVGAGI. The CDR3 spells CASSSAGTASYEQYF. CDR3 sequence (DNA): TGTGCCAGCAGTTCAGCCGGGACAGCGTCCTACGAGCAGTACTTC.

This clonotype was recorded many times. The CDR3: CASSSNTGNTEAFF. DNA of the CDR3: TGTGCCAGCAGCTCCAATACAGGGAACACTGAAGCTTTCTTT. The chain uses TRBV7-9 and TRBJ1-1; a weak D match, TRBD1 (5 bases). This CDR3 has 14 residues. With 4 bases removed from V and 1 base from J, the gap between germline ends came to 10 bases. CDR1 is SEHNR and CDR2 is FQNEAQ in the germline V gene (reference sequence).

This clonotype occurred a few times. CDR3 DNA: TGTGCCAGCACCCGAAAGGGAGCGGCTAGCACAGATACGCAGTATTTT. Amino acid sequence: CASTRKGAASTDTQYF. The chain links TRBV6-5 to TRBJ2-3; a weak D match, TRBD2 (5 bases). The V gene lost 7 bases and the J gene lost 0 bases, with 17 bases spanning the gap. There are 16 residues in the CDR3. The germline V gene has CDR1 MNHEY and CDR2 SVGAGI.

This clonotype was seen ten or more times. This chain connects TRBV2 to TRBJ1-5; D unresolved. The V and J ends lost 4 bases and 2 bases respectively, with 15 bases between them. There are 16 residues in the CDR3. Germline assignment: CDR1 SNHLY and CDR2 FYNNEI. For the CDR3, the DNA is TGTGCCAGCAGTGTACTCGACCCGGAGCGCAATCAGCCCCAGCATTTT. Protein: CASSVLDPERNQPQHF. Supplemented by reference TRBV2 and TRBJ1-5, the full variable domain reads EPEVTQTPSHQVTQMGQEVILRCVPISNHLYFYWYRQILGQKVEFLVSFYNNEISEKSEIFDDQFSVERPDGSNFTLKIRSTKLEDSAMYFCASSVLDPERNQPQHFGDGTRLSIL.

The chain recombines TRBV5-1 with TRBJ2-1; D may be TRBD2 (6 bases). CDR1 is SGHRS, CDR2 YFSETQ, per germline. Trimming pared 5 bases from V and 0 bases from J, leaving 9 bases between. This CDR3 region has 14 residues. Here the CDR3 reads CASREGNSYNEQFF. CDR3 nucleotide sequence: TGCGCCAGCAGGGAGGGAAACTCCTACAATGAGCAGTTCTTC.

This clonotype was seen repeatedly, ten times or more. The rearrangement uses TRBV5-1 and TRBJ1-1; no firm D call. The CDR3 has 13 amino acids. Germline lookup yields CDR1 SGHRS and CDR2 YFSETQ. V lost 2 bases and J 2 bases, leaving 7 bases between the germline ends. Written as DNA, the CDR3 is TGCGCCAGCAGCTTTTCTGCTAACACTGAAGCTTTCTTT. Translation gives CASSFSANTEAFF.

The sample holds many counts of this clonotype. The chain recombines TRBV2 with TRBJ2-5; TRBD2 matches at 12 bases. The CDR3 has 17 amino acids. The V gene's germline CDR1 is SNHLY and CDR2 FYNNEI. V lost 7 bases, J lost 4 bases, and 13 bases stayed unmatched. CDR3 sequence (DNA): TGTGCCAGCATTCCGACTAGCGGGGGCCTGAGAAGAGAGACCCAGTACTTC. Translating gives CASIPTSGGLRRETQYF.

There are many counts of this clonotype. The V and J genes are TRBV3-1 and TRBJ1-1; possibly TRBD1 for D (5 bases). The germline V and J ends were trimmed by 2 bases and 1 base, with 8 bases remaining between them. Per germline, CDR1 LGHDT and CDR2 YNNKEL (reference sequence). CDR3 length: 14 residues. CDR3 amino acids: CASSQLDRNTEAFF. The DNA of the CDR3 is TGTGCCAGCAGCCAACTCGACAGGAACACTGAAGCTTTCTTT.

The gene calls are TRBV7-2 and TRBJ1-4; the D gene is possibly TRBD1 (6 bases). Trimming cost V 4 bases and J 5 bases, with 14 bases left between them. Germline V gives CDR1 SGHTA, CDR2 FQGNSA. The CDR3 totals 15 residues. The CDR3 is CASSSQGRVNEKLFF. The DNA of the CDR3 is TGTGCCAGCAGCTCCCAGGGGCGCGTAAATGAAAAACTGTTTTTT.

There are many counts of this clonotype. This sequence joins TRBV5-5 and TRBJ2-7; D gene unclear. CDR1 SGHKS and CDR2 YYEKEE come from the germline V gene (reference sequence). The CDR3 runs 15 residues. Trimming pared 0 bases from V and 0 bases from J, leaving 10 bases between. CDR3 nucleotide sequence: TGTGCCAGCAGCTTGGGTCTGGTAAGCTCCTACGAGCAGTACTTC. It encodes CASSLGLVSSYEQYF.

There are many counts of this clonotype. The genes are TRBV24-1 and TRBJ2-1; unclear D gene. Per germline, CDR1 KGHDR and CDR2 SFDVKD. V shed 4 bases and J shed 10 bases, with 22 bases lying between them. The CDR3 has 16 residues. CDR3 DNA: TGTGCCACCAGTGAGTTGGGAAACGGGCCGAATCAGGAGCAGTTCTTC. It translates to CATSELGNGPNQEQFF.

This clonotype was observed at least ten times. The CDR3 region has the DNA TGTGCCAGCAGGCAAGGGGTCCCAGATACGCAGTATTTT. Translation: CASRQGVPDTQYF. The chain employs TRBV12-3 or TRBV12-4 and TRBJ2-3; D might be TRBD1 (5 bases). CDR3 size: 13 residues. V was pared by 6 bases and J by 4 bases, with 11 bases between.